This record looks at one TCR beta chain sequence and its context. Its cognate antigen has yet to be identified. Per-base qualities were not stored, and no clone one base away is much larger. The data stem from a study of blood T cell repertoires in COVID-19 (dated by TCRdb to 2018 to 2021). Turning to the overall study: The collaborator samples originated in the United States, Italy and Spain and spanned the acute and convalescent phases of COVID-19. The material from the prospective study consisted of cDNA or gDNA derived from T cells, B-cell-depleted T cells, or PBMCs. The dataset comprised deeply sampled blood TCRbeta repertoires from subjects exposed to, actively infected with, or recovered from COVID-19. The repertoires were released in a freely available public database intended as a resource for research on the immune response to SARS-CoV-2. Samples came from the ongoing ImmuneRACE study (first 160 participants) plus 1,254 subjects from 6 global collaborators. The sample metadata nearly always contained a de-identified subject ID, COVID-19 status, age in years and sex. Where available, HLA class I and class II types were obtained from metadata supplied by the sample provider rather than from assay-based typing.

Trimming accounts for 2 bases at V and 3 bases at J, while the number of junction bases matched to no gene is 7. The CDR3 covers 16 residues, taking in both the cysteine and the phenylalanine. Left in the record is the CDR3 DNA by itself, 48 bases read in frame from the first base. The germline V gene encodes CDR1 MNHEY and CDR2 SVGEGT. TCRbeta CDR3 regions were amplified from genomic DNA by means of the immunoSEQ Assay, a bias-controlled multiplex PCR. Turning to the authors' computational methods: The number of nucleated cells in each sample was estimated from the amplification of reference gene primers within the assay. To quantify the absolute abundance of each unique TCRbeta CDR3 rearrangement, sequence reads were collapsed and filtered. Productive Simpson clonality was computed per sample as the square root of Simpson's diversity index over productive rearrangements. TCRdb's version of the immuneACCESS table is confined to in-frame rearrangements and falls short of the full clone set. An unresolved V gene accounts for under half of the shortfall where checked; the remainder is of unknown origin. That table supplies the V and J calls and clone size; D and trimming were determined from the DNA. Across this sample there are about 160,000 clones, with around four fifths seen only once. The ten largest clones add up to around 4.8% of the sample.

Participants in the prospective study were aged roughly 18 to 95 years, lived in about two dozen United States geographic areas, and enrolled through a virtual design. To assign participants to cohorts, the prospective study relied on clinical history that participants themselves reported in a screening survey and a study questionnaire. For ImmuneRACE Cohort 3, a participant was defined as recovered based on two consecutive negative NP/OP PCR tests, clearance by a healthcare professional, or resolution of symptoms. In the prospective study, whole blood, serum and a nasopharyngeal or oropharyngeal swab were collected from each participant by mobile phlebotomists. Additional blood draws and questionnaires over an approximately 2-month period could optionally be provided by prospective study participants. Blood samples from the prospective study were shipped frozen or at room temperature prior to DNA extraction.

Results and caveats for the whole study, not just this receptor: The amount of clinical and demographic metadata varied by source and participant and was provided uncurated.

Sequencing was carried out using PBMCs or T cells enriched from blood (not recorded which). The chain is assembled from TRBV6-2 or TRBV6-3 and TRBJ1-2; the junction holds 9 bases that match TRBD1. The receptor was isolated from a woman aged 45-65 years who had recovered from COVID-19. The nucleotide sequence reads as follows: TGTGCCAGCAGTTACGGAGGGACAGGGATGGACTATGGCTACACCTTC. Translated, this is CASSYGGTGMDYGYTF.